Described below is a single T cell receptor (beta chain) sequence and its context. Antigen: not known. The selected patients with pancreatic ductal adenocarcinoma had surgery but no neoadjuvant therapy. These data belong to a study of T cells in pancreatic ductal adenocarcinoma. General study results and limits: Unique clonotypes were around 7.6-fold more numerous in blood than in tumor. No significant tumor-blood clonality difference; means were about 0.11 and 0.078.

Sequenced by immunoSEQ multiplex PCR; TCRdb stores in-frame clones only, minus some. The sample shows approximately 97,000 clones, about 95% of them seen only once. The sequenced sample consisted of PBMCs. The TCR originated in a human donor with pancreatic ductal adenocarcinoma.

CDR3: CASSRTFQETQYF. The CDR3, as DNA: TGTGCCAGCAGCCGGACATTTCAAGAGACCCAGTACTTC. The gene calls are TRBV7-8 and TRBJ2-5; D is possibly TRBD1 (5 bases). The germline gives CDR1 SGHVS, CDR2 FQNEAQ. V was clipped by 5 bases and J by 2 bases, with 9 bases between them. The CDR3 sequence is 13 residues long.